The 25 T cell receptor beta chains given below trace back to one sample, sequenced in a study of beta chain features in type 1 diabetes listed by TCRdb under 2018. Library prep was done by the immunoSEQ multiplex PCR assay. The entire isolated RNA was reverse transcribed using the High Capacity cDNA Reverse Transcription Kit, and thus expressed TCRB transcripts were sequenced. TCRdb mirrors the immuneACCESS table, restricted to in-frame sequences. Some clones are absent from its copies; in checked studies, under half trace to an unresolved V gene, and the reason for the others is unknown. This sample has hundreds of thousands of clones in its table, and 11% to 15% of those were observed once. 0.025% to 0.03% of the sample is held by the ten biggest clonotypes. Sequencing was done on a sample of naive CD4+ T cells from blood. The cell subset or site label here, explained by the study, means: true naive CD4+ T cells. These receptors all stem from a woman between 40 and 50 years old in good health.

A few counts support this clone. This rearrangement joins TRBV29-1 to TRBJ2-3; D is unclear. Germline assignment: CDR1 SQVTM and CDR2 ANQGSEA. The CDR3 length is 12 residues. V lost 3 bases to trimming and J lost 3 bases, with 7 bases between them. The DNA for the CDR3 is TGCAGCGTTGAGACTGATACAGATACGCAGTATTTT. Protein: CSVETDTDTQYF.

There are a few counts of this clone. The chain recombines TRBV5-1 with TRBJ1-2, with D possibly being TRBD1 (6 bases). CDR1 and CDR2 (germline): SGHRS, YFSETQ. The CDR3 is 13 residues long. The V end was cut by 0 bases, the J end by 8 bases, with 11 bases between. The CDR3 DNA reads TGCGCCAGCAGCTTGGATGGCGGGGGCGGCTACACCTTC. The encoded protein is CASSLDGGGGYTF.

A word on this clone: Distinct nucleotide sequences in the sample also encode this CDR3. The chain combines TRBV27 with TRBJ2-5, with 12 bases aligning to TRBD2. With V trimmed by 5 bases and J by 2 bases, 6 bases remained unmatched. CDR1 is MNHEY, CDR2 SMNVEV, per germline (reference sequence). CDR3 size: 16 residues. The CDR3 region is CASSLGLAGGQETQYF. The CDR3 DNA reads TGTGCCAGCAGTCTAGGGCTAGCGGGGGGGCAAGAGACCCAGTACTTC.

This clone was seen a few times. This chain links TRBV29-1 with TRBJ2-7, with TRBD1 identical over 9 bases. CDR1 is SQVTM, CDR2 ANQGSEA, per germline. The CDR3 extends over 15 amino acids. Trimming cost V 1 base and J 6 bases; bases outside gene matches: 10. CDR3 protein: CSVEGYGTGMGEQYF. The CDR3 coding sequence is TGCAGCGTTGAAGGGTATGGGACAGGGATGGGCGAGCAGTACTTC.

This clone was detected a few times. As DNA, the CDR3 is TGCGCCAGCAGCCAAGACGGAGTAGCAGATACGCAGTATTTT. Translating gives CASSQDGVADTQYF. The chain carries TRBV4-3 and TRBJ2-3; D ambiguous. The CDR3 is 14 amino acids. The V end was cut by 0 bases, the J end by 4 bases, with 8 bases between. Germline V gene lookup returns CDR1 LGHNA and CDR2 YSLEER.

This rearrangement joins TRBV29-1 to TRBJ1-2; 7 bases fit TRBD1. Germline values: CDR1 SQVTM, CDR2 ANQGSEA. The CDR3 length is 13 residues. V trimming: 0 bases; J trimming: 5 bases; junction bases outside the gene matches: 3. CDR3 amino acids: CSVEDQDRYGYTF. The CDR3 nucleotides read TGCAGCGTTGAAGACCAGGACAGGTATGGCTACACCTTC.

In this sample, this clone turned up a few times. The V and J genes are TRBV7-9 and TRBJ2-7; 10 bases line up with TRBD1. The CDR3 loop spans 15 amino acids. CDR1 is SEHNR and CDR2 is FQNEAQ in the germline V gene (reference sequence). The ends lost 5 bases at V and 3 bases at J; junction bases unmatched: 7. The DNA of the CDR3 is TGTGCCAGCAGCGAGCGTGGACAGGGGGACTACGAGCAGTACTTC. Its protein product is CASSERGQGDYEQYF.

This clone was seen a few times. This rearrangement joins TRBV18 to TRBJ1-2; the D gene is possibly TRBD1 (6 bases). CDR3 length equals 14 residues. CDR1 and CDR2 (germline): KGHSH, LQKENI. V shed 6 bases and J shed 6 bases, with 17 bases lying between them. DNA of the CDR3: TGTGCCAGCTCTCACTATCAGGGGCCAGATGGCTACACCTTC. As protein: CASSHYQGPDGYTF.

This chain connects TRBV27 to TRBJ1-4; perhaps TRBD1 as D (5 bases). The germline V gene has CDR1 MNHEY and CDR2 SMNVEV (reference sequence). The CDR3 totals 18 residues. Trimming left V 3 bases short and J 0 bases short, with 17 bases between. In DNA form, the CDR3 reads TGTGCCAGCAGTTTTCGTCGTCAGGGAATAGCAACTAATGAAAAACTGTTTTTT. It translates to CASSFRRQGIATNEKLFF.

The chain's CDR3 is CASSQDSYEQYF. CDR3 coding DNA: TGTGCCAGCAGCCAGGACAGCTACGAGCAGTACTTC. The rearrangement joins TRBV7-9 to TRBJ2-7; D is possibly TRBD1 (6 bases). This CDR3 has 12 amino acids. CDR1 SEHNR and CDR2 FQNEAQ come from the germline V gene (reference sequence). The ends were cut back, 5 bases at V and 3 bases at J, with 8 bases in the middle.

This clone was counted between two and nine times. The chain links TRBV19 to TRBJ2-7; D gene uncertain. This CDR3 comprises 14 residues. Trimming took off 5 bases at V and 3 bases at J, with 14 bases between the two ends. Germline V CDR1 and CDR2: LNHDA, SQIVND (reference sequence). CDR3 nucleotide sequence: TGTGCCAGTAGTCCGTACAGTATTTACTACGAGCAGTACTTC. Translating it yields CASSPYSIYYEQYF.

This clone occurred a few times. The rearrangement joins TRBV5-1 to TRBJ1-2; TRBD1 agrees at 7 bases. This CDR3 has 13 amino acids. The germline gives CDR1 SGHRS, CDR2 YFSETQ. J lost 2 bases, V lost 4 bases, and 2 bases had no gene match. CDR3 in amino acids: CASSVGQNYGYTF. The CDR3 DNA reads TGCGCCAGCAGCGTGGGACAGAACTATGGCTACACCTTC.

This clone was seen a handful of times. CDR3: CASSAGFGYTF. CDR3 nucleotides: TGTGCCAGTAGTGCGGGCTTCGGCTACACCTTC. The rearrangement joins TRBV19 to TRBJ1-2; D unresolved. CDR3 size: 11 residues. Trimming took off 5 bases at V and 8 bases at J, with 9 bases between the two ends. The V gene's germline CDR1 is LNHDA and CDR2 SQIVND (reference sequence).

The chain combines TRBV7-2 with TRBJ2-7; 9 nucleotides align to TRBD1. Unmatched junction bases numbered 9, after V lost 3 bases and J lost 3 bases. The V gene's germline CDR1 is SGHTA and CDR2 FQGNSA. The CDR3 extends over 16 amino acids. Here the CDR3 reads CASSFVEGQGFYEQYF. Here the CDR3 DNA reads TGTGCCAGCAGCTTCGTGGAAGGACAGGGGTTCTACGAGCAGTACTTC.

This clone has only one observation. The chain is built from TRBV4-1 and TRBJ1-3; D remains unclear. Deletions cut 0 bases from V and 7 bases from J, with 10 bases between. The CDR3 is 14 residues long. From germline, CDR1 is MGHRA and CDR2 YSYEKL. The CDR3 bases are TGCGCCAGCAGCCAAGAGGCGGCGCGGAACACCATATATTTT. Its protein product is CASSQEAARNTIYF.

The chain combines TRBV6-1 with TRBJ2-3, with 11 nucleotides matching TRBD1. There are 14 residues in the CDR3. Trimming at V came to 7 bases and at J to 4 bases, leaving 4 bases not matched to a gene. CDR1 and CDR2 from the germline V gene are MNHNS and SASEGT. This chain's CDR3 is CASMKGQGADTQYF. CDR3 coding DNA: TGTGCCAGCATGAAGGGACAGGGGGCAGATACGCAGTATTTT.

This clone came up a few times. Other nucleotide sequences from this sample produce the same CDR3. The chain carries TRBV4-3 and TRBJ2-5; unclear D gene. Trimming cost V 0 bases and J 5 bases, with 4 bases left between them. Per germline, CDR1 LGHNA and CDR2 YSLEER. The CDR3 spans 12 residues. The CDR3: CASSQDRETQYF. The DNA for the CDR3 is TGCGCCAGCAGCCAAGACCGGGAGACCCAGTACTTC.

The chain has TRBV5-6 and TRBJ1-5; TRBD1 might be the D (5 bases). Deletions cut 1 base from V and 4 bases from J, with 12 bases between. Germline CDR1 SGHDT, CDR2 YYEEEE. The CDR3 spans 15 residues. CDR3 sequence reads: CASSLLGAFNQPQHF. The CDR3 DNA sequence: TGTGCCAGCAGCTTGCTAGGGGCCTTTAATCAGCCCCAGCATTTT.

There are a few counts of this clone. The chain is built from TRBV7-2 and TRBJ1-2, with D perhaps TRBD1 (6 bases). The CDR3 totals 15 residues. V lost 0 bases and J lost 7, with 15 bases in between. The germline CDR1 and CDR2 sequences are SGHTA and FQGNSA. CDR3: CASSLAQGPGVGYTF. CDR3 in DNA: TGTGCCAGCAGCTTAGCGCAGGGGCCCGGGGTTGGCTACACCTTC.

This clone was seen more than once but under ten times. The chain recombines TRBV2 with TRBJ2-5; TRBD1 matches 7 bases. J gave up 2 bases and V 2 bases, and 2 bases lay outside the gene matches. In germline, CDR1 is SNHLY, CDR2 FYNNEI. CDR3 size: 14 residues. CDR3 loop: CASSEMGQQETQYF. As DNA, the CDR3 is TGTGCCAGCAGTGAAATGGGACAGCAAGAGACCCAGTACTTC.

The chain employs TRBV7-2 and TRBJ1-6; D unresolved. The CDR3 loop spans 14 amino acids. Trimming left V 5 bases short and J 5 bases short, with 10 bases between. The germline gives CDR1 SGHTA, CDR2 FQGNSA. The CDR3 DNA reads TGTGCCAGCAGCCCGTCGGTGGATAATTCACCCCTCCACTTT. Translation gives CASSPSVDNSPLHF.

V is TRBV11-2 and J is TRBJ1-6; D is unclear. Trimming removed 0 bases at V and 8 bases at J, with 5 bases between. The CDR3 loop spans 13 amino acids. Per the germline V gene, CDR1 is SGHAT and CDR2 is FQNNGV. The CDR3 nucleotides read TGTGCCAGCAGCTTAGAACCAGATTCACCCCTCCACTTT. Translated: CASSLEPDSPLHF.

The J gene is TRBJ2-5, the V gene TRBV5-4, with D tentatively TRBD1 (5 bases). The end of the DNA is better explained by TRBJ2-7, so the J call may be wrong. Germline values: CDR1 SGHNT, CDR2 YYREEE (reference sequence). The CDR3 consists of 15 residues. CDR3 residues: CASSLVWQGGYEQYF. CDR3 nucleotides: TGTGCCAGCAGCTTGGTCTGGCAGGGTGGCTACGAGCAGTACTTC.

In regard to this clone: The sample contains more than one DNA sequence encoding this CDR3. The chain recombines TRBV2 with TRBJ2-7; 7 nucleotides line up with TRBD1. This CDR3 contains 13 residues. Trimming took 5 bases from V and 2 from J; bases not matched to a gene: 3. CDR1 is SNHLY and CDR2 is FYNNEI in the germline V gene. The CDR3 loop reads CASSRDRAYEQYF. CDR3 nucleotides: TGTGCCAGCAGTAGGGACAGAGCCTACGAGCAGTACTTC.

This clone showed up just a few times. The chain is built from TRBV7-9 and TRBJ1-4; no reliable D call. Germline V gives CDR1 SEHNR, CDR2 FQNEAQ (reference sequence). V lost 6 bases to trimming and J lost 10 bases, with 15 bases between them. The CDR3 loop spans 13 amino acids. DNA of the CDR3: TGTGCCAGCAGTTTCCGGGAGGACGTAAAACTGTTTTTT. Translated, it gives CASSFREDVKLFF.